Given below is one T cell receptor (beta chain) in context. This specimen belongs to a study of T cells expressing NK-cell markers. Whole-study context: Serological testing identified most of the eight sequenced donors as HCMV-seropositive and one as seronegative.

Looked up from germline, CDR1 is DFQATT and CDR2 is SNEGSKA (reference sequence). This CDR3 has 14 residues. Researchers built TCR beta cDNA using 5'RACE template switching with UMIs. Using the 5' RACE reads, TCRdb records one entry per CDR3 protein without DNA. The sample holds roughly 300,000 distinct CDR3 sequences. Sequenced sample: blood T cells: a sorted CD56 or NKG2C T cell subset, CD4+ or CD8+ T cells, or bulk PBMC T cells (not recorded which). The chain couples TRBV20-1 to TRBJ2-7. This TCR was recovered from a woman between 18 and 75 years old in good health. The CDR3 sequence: CSARDLRSSYEQYF.